This is a list of T cell receptor beta chains from one sample in a study of blood T cell repertoires in COVID-19. The protocol was immunoSEQ multiplex PCR, while the TCRdb copy is restricted to in-frame clones and leaves out a portion. This sample carries about 340,000 clones, approximately 83% of them seen once, and the ten largest clones take around 4.5%. The sequenced sample consisted of PBMCs or T cells enriched from blood (not recorded which). These receptors all come from a woman in her 40s with acute COVID-19. Each CDR3 is given with its conserved first and last residue. The D gene is left open where the match is weak. Not every row has a clone size; where given, it reads once, few, many or a size class.

abundance	d_gene	v_gene	len	j_gene	CDR3nt	CDR3aa
.	.	TRBV19	14	TRBJ1-1	TGTGCCAGTAACGCAGGCGGAGGGAAAACTGAAGCTTTCTTT	CASNAGGGKTEAFF
once	TRBD2	TRBV10-3	17	TRBJ2-2	TGTGCCACTTCAGCGGGGGGGCTCAGTGTTGGCACCGGGGAGCTGTTTTTT	CATSAGGLSVGTGELFF
.	TRBD1	TRBV4-3	18	TRBJ1-2	TGCGCCAGCAGCCAAGATCGACCTGGGACAGCGTCTAACTATGGCTACACCTTC	CASSQDRPGTASNYGYTF
.	.	TRBV11-1	13	TRBJ2-5	TGTGCCAGCAGCTTAGGGCAGCAAGAGACCCAGTACTTC	CASSLGQQETQYF
.	TRBD2	TRBV2	15	TRBJ2-1	TGTGCCAGCAGTGTCCAGCGGGGGGCCTACAATGAGCAGTTCTTC	CASSVQRGAYNEQFF
.	.	TRBV9	16	TRBJ2-2	TGTGCCAGCAGCGTAGGAGGAGGACTAAACACCGGGGAGCTGTTTTTT	CASSVGGGLNTGELFF
.	.	TRBV7-9	17	TRBJ1-3	TGTGCCAGCAGCCATCCAAAACTCTTGGTATCTGGAAACACCATATATTTT	CASSHPKLLVSGNTIYF
few	.	TRBV2	13	TRBJ1-4	TGTGCCAGCAGTGCCAGGCCAAGTGAAAAACTGTTTTTT	CASSARPSEKLFF
.	.	TRBV5-1	14	TRBJ2-5	TGCGCCAGCAGCTTGGGGGGCGCGCGAGAGACCCAGTACTTC	CASSLGGARETQYF
.	TRBD2	TRBV9	14	TRBJ2-1	TGTGCCAGCAGCCCTAGCGGGACAAACAATGAGCAGTTCTTC	CASSPSGTNNEQFF
.	.	TRBV14	19	TRBJ2-7	TGTGCCAGCAGCGAAAGTAGAGGCACAGGTTACCCCTTAGTCTACGAGCAGTACTTC	CASSESRGTGYPLVYEQYF
.	.	TRBV9	13	TRBJ1-1	TGTGCCAGCAGCGTAGAACTGTACACTGAAGCTTTCTTT	CASSVELYTEAFF
once	.	TRBV3-1/TRBV3-2	15	TRBJ2-2	TGTGCCAGCAGCCCCCAGGGGACCTTCACCGGGGAGCTGTTTTTT	CASSPQGTFTGELFF
few	TRBD2	TRBV6-2/TRBV6-3	13	TRBJ2-7	TGTGCCAGCACCCCGACTAGCACCTACGAGCAGTACTTC	CASTPTSTYEQYF
few	TRBD1	TRBV7-8	16	TRBJ1-2	TGTGCCAGCAGCACTGAAGAACAGGGGAACCCCGATGGCTACACCTTC	CASSTEEQGNPDGYTF
.	.	TRBV5-4	14	TRBJ2-1	TGTGCCAGCAGCTTGGCCGACAGGTCCAATGAGCAGTTCTTC	CASSLADRSNEQFF
.	.	TRBV28	14	TRBJ1-2	TGTGCCAGCAGTTTCGGGACTAAGGGATATGGCTACACCTTC	CASSFGTKGYGYTF
.	TRBD2	TRBV4-3	17	TRBJ2-1	TGCGCCAGCAGCCTAGCCCCTAGCGGGAGCTCCTACAATGAGCAGTTCTTC	CASSLAPSGSSYNEQFF
.	.	TRBV5-5	15	TRBJ2-1	TGTGCCAGCAGCTTGGGTACGGGGGGCCACAATGAGCAGTTCTTC	CASSLGTGGHNEQFF
.	TRBD2	TRBV24-1	21	TRBJ2-1	TGTGCCACCAGTGGTTCGAATGGCCAAGGGCTAGCGGGGAACTCCTACAATGAGCAGTTCTTC	CATSGSNGQGLAGNSYNEQFF
.	.	TRBV7-9	12	TRBJ1-2	TGTGCCAGCAGCTTAGGGAGGGTTGGCTACACCTTC	CASSLGRVGYTF
.	.	TRBV9	15	TRBJ2-3	TGTGCCAGCAGCGTAGGGCCGAACCGGGCAGATACGCAGTATTTT	CASSVGPNRADTQYF
.	.	TRBV4-3	13	TRBJ2-1	TGCGCCAGCAGCCCGCATAGTGCTTCTGAGCAGTTCTTC	CASSPHSASEQFF
.	TRBD2	TRBV9	16	TRBJ2-2	TGTGCCAGCGGGGGACTAGCGGGAGTTCACACCGGGGAGCTGTTTTTT	CASGGLAGVHTGELFF
.	TRBD2	TRBV11-3	17	TRBJ2-1	TGTGCCAGCAGCTTAGACTCAAGACTAGCGGGCAACAATGAGCAGTTCTTC	CASSLDSRLAGNNEQFF
.	.	TRBV5-1	14	TRBJ2-1	TGCGCCAGCAGCTTGTGGGACTCTTACAATGAGCAGTTCTTC	CASSLWDSYNEQFF
.	.	TRBV27	18	TRBJ2-3	TGTGCCAGCAGTTCCGCCCCCTCACTCAGGTCGGGGACAGATACGCAGTATTTT	CASSSAPSLRSGTDTQYF
once	TRBD1	TRBV2	14	TRBJ2-7	TGTGCCAGCCAAACAGGGGTTTCGTCCTACGAGCAGTACTTC	CASQTGVSSYEQYF
.	.	TRBV27	18	TRBJ1-1	TGTGCCAGCAGTTCCCTTTTTTGGGGGGGCCTTAAGGGCCCTGAAGCTTTCTTT	CASSSLFWGGLKGPEAFF
.	.	TRBV5-6	12	TRBJ1-2	TGTGCCAGCAGCTTGGAGGCGGCCGGCTACACCTTC	CASSLEAAGYTF
.	TRBD1	TRBV5-5	15	TRBJ2-3	TGTGCCAGCAGCGGACAGGGGATCGGCACAGATACGCAGTATTTT	CASSGQGIGTDTQYF
.	.	TRBV7-2	14	TRBJ2-7	TGTGCCAGCAGCTTAGGGGGTCAGGGCTACGAGCAGTACTTC	CASSLGGQGYEQYF
.	.	TRBV11-3	15	TRBJ2-1	TGTGCCAGCAGCTCCGGGAAAGGGAGCTACAATGAGCAGTTCTTC	CASSSGKGSYNEQFF
.	.	TRBV29-1	13	TRBJ2-1	TGCAGCGTACTAGTCACCGGCGTCAATGAGCAGTTCTTC	CSVLVTGVNEQFF
once	.	TRBV18	15	TRBJ2-5	TGTGCCAGCTCACCGCTTGACAGGAAACAAGAGACCCAGTACTTC	CASSPLDRKQETQYF
.	.	TRBV15	12	TRBJ2-1	TGTGCCACCAGCAGCCCCCGAGAGGGGCAGTTCTTC	CATSSPREGQFF
.	TRBD2	TRBV7-8	16	TRBJ2-7	TGTGCCAGCAGCGAACAATCTAGCGGGGCAACCTACGAGCAGTACTTC	CASSEQSSGATYEQYF
.	.	TRBV27	12	TRBJ2-4	TGTGCCAGCAGCCCCGCGGAGGGAATTCAGTACTTC	CASSPAEGIQYF
.	TRBD2	TRBV2	14	TRBJ2-5	TGTGCCAGCAGTGAACCGAATAGCGGGGGGACCCAGTACTTC	CASSEPNSGGTQYF
.	.	TRBV9	14	TRBJ1-3	TGTGCCAGCAGCCCCCCGTCAGTTGGAAACACCATATATTTT	CASSPPSVGNTIYF
.	TRBD2	TRBV7-9	15	TRBJ2-4	TGTGCCAGCAGCTTCGCAGGGAGGGCGGAAAACATTCAGTACTTC	CASSFAGRAENIQYF
.	TRBD1	TRBV12-5	12	TRBJ2-4	TGTGCTAGTGCAACAGGGGAAGGCATTCAGTACTTC	CASATGEGIQYF
.	.	TRBV3-1/TRBV3-2	15	TRBJ2-3	TGTGCCAGCAGCCCCCAGGCTTCTAGCACAGATACGCAGTATTTT	CASSPQASSTDTQYF
.	.	TRBV2	11	TRBJ1-2	TGTGCCAGCAGTCCTGACTATGGCTACACCTTC	CASSPDYGYTF